This T cell receptor beta chain emerged from a study of Ad26.COV2.S vaccination and SARS-CoV-2 variants. Study conclusions and caveats: Among vaccine recipients, spike-specific TCR breadth exceeded that of placebo recipients. After vaccination, reports described spike-specific CD8+ and CD4+ T cell responses as showing substantial breadth.

In the case of this clone: The antigen is undetermined.

This sample's treatment: 15 to 20 received Ad26.COV2.S at low or high dose, single or two shots; roughly five received placebo; per-sample allocation not given. Vaccine and placebo recipients were sampled on day 63 after the first injection. Within Boston, the person who donated was an adult of 18-55 years. An Ad26 vector that expressed Wuhan-strain SARS-CoV-2 spike constituted the vaccine. Germline loops: CDR1 SGHAT, CDR2 FQNNGV. The V and J ends lost 4 bases and 6 bases respectively, with 13 bases between them. CDR3 length: 14 residues. Profiling relied on immunoSEQ multiplex PCR, and the TCRdb table lists in-frame clones only, not all of them. The table has over 400,000 clones, 92% seen once.

This TCR came from a person between 18 and 65 years old who received the Ad26.COV2.S COVID-19 vaccine or a placebo. Sequencing was performed on peripheral blood, taken in a trial of Ad26.COV2.S vaccine versus placebo. The rearrangement uses TRBV11-2 and TRBJ1-3; D not resolved. The CDR3 sequence is CASSYPRAENTIYF. The CDR3 bases are TGTGCCAGCAGCTACCCGAGGGCCGAAAACACCATATATTTT.